These 23 T cell receptor beta chains originate from one sample sequenced in a study of T-cell memory formation after mild COVID-19. TCRdb re-called the 5' RACE reads with MiXCR, one entry per CDR3 protein. The sample lists more than 250,000 distinct CDR3 sequences; roughly 16% were seen once. Sequenced material: PBMCs or a T cell subset sorted from them (not recorded which). All receptors come from a man aged 18 to 30 who had mild COVID-19 (a few samples of this study predate the infection). Cell type and time point are not known.

This clonotype was recorded a few times. The chain is built from TRBV11-2 and TRBJ2-1; 8 bases match TRBD2. V trimming: 1 base; J trimming: 4 bases; junction bases outside the gene matches: 12. This CDR3 is 18 amino acids long. Germline CDR1 is SGHAT and CDR2 is FQNNGV. CDR3 amino acids: CASSLVGGDNPNYNEQFF. The CDR3 DNA sequence: TGTGCCAGCAGCTTAGTCGGGGGGGATAACCCGAATTACAATGAGCAGTTCTTC.

This clonotype was counted only a few times. The rearrangement links TRBV5-5 to TRBJ2-7; D uncertain. The length of the CDR3 is 19 residues. The ends were cut back, 2 bases at V and 4 bases at J, with 28 bases in the middle. CDR1 is SGHKS, CDR2 YYEKEE, per germline (reference sequence). CDR3 in DNA: TGTGCCAGCAGCTTTTTCGGGCCGGAGAGCGTCCTTAATCCGTACGAGCAGTACGTC. Amino acids: CASSFFGPESVLNPYEQYV.

The chain couples TRBV7-8 to TRBJ2-1, with D maybe TRBD2 (6 bases). Trimming stripped 5 bases from V and 6 bases from J, with 14 bases between. This CDR3 is 14 amino acids long. CDR1 and CDR2 from the germline V gene are SGHVS and FQNEAQ. The CDR3 is CASSLRLDLNEQFF. CDR3 sequence (DNA): TGTGCCAGCAGCCTCCGACTAGATCTCAATGAGCAGTTCTTC.

This clonotype has a handful of counts. CDR3 coding DNA: TGTGCCAGCAGCCGAGGGACTAGCGGACCCTACGAGCAGTACTTC. It translates to CASSRGTSGPYEQYF. This chain links TRBV3-1 with TRBJ2-7, with TRBD2 matching 11 bases. Trimming cost V 4 bases and J 2 bases; bases outside gene matches: 4. Per germline, CDR1 LGHDT and CDR2 YNNKEL (reference sequence). CDR3 size: 15 residues.

This clonotype was found a few times. The chain links TRBV2 to TRBJ2-3; TRBD1 is a possible D gene (5 bases). Germline V gene sequence: CDR1 SNHLY, CDR2 FYNNEI. Trimming removed 2 bases from V and 4 bases from J, with 10 bases in between. This CDR3 contains 14 residues. CDR3 nucleotides: TGTGCCAGCAGTGAACCAGGGTTCGCAGATACGCAGTATTTT. This translates into CASSEPGFADTQYF.

The V and J genes are TRBV5-6 and TRBJ2-3, with D tentatively TRBD1 or TRBD2 (5 bases each). Germline CDR1 SGHDT, CDR2 YYEEEE. The CDR3 is made up of 15 amino acids. Between the trimmed V and J ends, which lost 3 bases and 1 base, there was a span of 12 bases. The DNA of the CDR3 is TGTGCCAGCAGCTCTTGGGACGGAGGCACAGATACGCAGTATTTT. Translation gives CASSSWDGGTDTQYF.

This clonotype was picked up a small number of times. This sequence joins TRBV27 and TRBJ2-2; the D gene is possibly TRBD2 (7 bases). The germline V and J ends were trimmed by 6 bases and 4 bases, with 18 bases remaining between them. Germline assignment: CDR1 MNHEY and CDR2 SMNVEV (reference sequence). The CDR3 sequence is 16 residues long. Written as DNA, the CDR3 is TGTGCCAGCAGAATAAGGGGGGGGGCGACCACCGGGGAGCTGTTTTTT. Translation: CASRIRGGATTGELFF.

This clonotype turned up a few times. Here the CDR3 DNA reads TGTGCCAGCAGTTACTCGATTTGGGACAGGGGGCCGATGAATTCACCCCTCCACTTT. Its protein is CASSYSIWDRGPMNSPLHF. The chain carries TRBV6-5 and TRBJ1-6; 12 nucleotides line up with TRBD1. Germline V lookup: CDR1 MNHEY, CDR2 SVGAGI. This CDR3 comprises 19 residues. V dropped 0 bases and J dropped 7; count of bases not matched to a gene: 10.

V and J are TRBV3-1 and TRBJ2-7; 9 positions match TRBD2. The CDR3 has 16 amino acids. Germline values: CDR1 LGHDT, CDR2 YNNKEL (reference sequence). V shed 0 bases, J shed 4 bases, and the junction held 7 bases outside the gene matches. The CDR3 sequence: CASSQEGGGVRYEQYF. The DNA for the CDR3 is TGTGCCAGCAGCCAAGAGGGCGGGGGGGTAAGATACGAGCAGTACTTC.

The chain uses TRBV6-4 and TRBJ2-7; 7 bases match TRBD1. Trimming at V came to 6 bases and at J to 2 bases, leaving 13 bases not matched to a gene. Germline CDR1 reads MRHNA; CDR2 reads SNTAGT. The CDR3 is 16 residues long. CDR3 nucleotide sequence: TGTGCCAGCAGACGACCCAGGGGGATCTTCCCCTACGAGCAGTACGTC. This translates into CASRRPRGIFPYEQYV.

This clonotype was observed a few times. The chain recombines TRBV3-1 with TRBJ2-3, with a possible D match to TRBD2 (5 bases). Trimming cost V 2 bases and J 11 bases, with 20 bases left between them. From germline, CDR1 is LGHDT and CDR2 YNNKEL (reference sequence). The CDR3 contains 15 residues. CDR3 protein: CASSQLVRGGRRQYF. The CDR3 DNA reads as TGTGCCAGCAGCCAACTAGTACGTGGAGGACGAAGGCAGTATTTT.

This clonotype was seen a handful of times. The chain couples TRBV5-5 to TRBJ2-3; a weak D match, TRBD1 (7 bases). V dropped 6 bases and J dropped 5 bases, with 25 bases sitting between them. The CDR3 runs to 17 residues. Germline V lookup: CDR1 SGHKS, CDR2 YYEKEE (reference sequence). CDR3 in amino acids: CASTSKQGSGARDTQYF. The CDR3 DNA follows: TGTGCCAGCACCTCAAAACAGGGGTCGGGGGCGAGAGATACGCAGTATTTT.

The chain joins TRBV6-2 or TRBV6-3 to TRBJ2-7, with D possibly TRBD2 on 6 matching bases. V lost 6 bases to trimming and J lost 4 bases, with 13 bases between them. Germline assignment: CDR1 MNHEY and CDR2 SVGEGT. The CDR3 is 13 residues long. The CDR3 coding sequence is TGTGCCAGCAGACGACTAGGATTTTACGAGCAGTACTTC. It encodes CASRRLGFYEQYF.

In its sample, this clonotype was seen a few times. V is TRBV7-2 and J is TRBJ1-5; D not certain. V lost 1 base and J lost 4, with 8 bases in between. From germline, CDR1 is SGHTA and CDR2 FQGNSA. The CDR3 runs 14 residues. Here the CDR3 DNA reads TGTGCCAGCAGCTTAGGATCGTTGAATCAGCCCCAGCATTTT. Translated: CASSLGSLNQPQHF.

The CDR3 nucleotides read TGTGCCAGCAGCCCCATCCGGAAGGCGCCTGAACGGTATCGGTTCTTC. Its protein is CASSPIRKAPERYRFF. The V call is TRBV11-2, the J call TRBJ2-1, with unresolved D. V lost 5 bases to trimming and J lost 15 bases, with 29 bases between them. This CDR3 is built from 16 residues. CDR1 and CDR2 from the germline V gene are SGHAT and FQNNGV.

The chain recombines TRBV11-2 with TRBJ1-2; a possible D gene is TRBD1 (5 bases). In germline, CDR1 is SGHAT, CDR2 FQNNGV. This CDR3 is built from 11 residues. The ends were cut back, 5 bases at V and 8 bases at J, with 9 bases in the middle. The CDR3 bases are TGTGCCAGCAGCCCTGGGGGGGGCTACACCTTC. Translated, it gives CASSPGGGYTF. Complete variable domain (other parts from reference TRBV11-2 and TRBJ1-2): EAGVAQSPRYKIIEKRQSVAFWCNPISGHATLYWYQQILGQGPKLLIQFQNNGVVDDSQLPKDRFSAERLKGVDSTLKIQPAKLEDSAVYLCASSPGGGYTFGSGTRLTVV.

This clonotype showed up just a few times. V is TRBV7-8 and J is TRBJ2-2; D is unresolved. Germline CDR1 reads SGHVS; CDR2 reads FQNEAQ. Trimming stripped 1 base from V and 1 base from J, with 16 bases between. This CDR3 comprises 18 residues. This CDR3 is CASSLVWPGWQNTGELFF. CDR3 nucleotides: TGTGCCAGCAGCTTAGTTTGGCCCGGTTGGCAGAACACCGGGGAGCTGTTTTTT.

This clonotype appeared a few times. This chain connects TRBV10-3 to TRBJ2-3; D may be TRBD2 (6 bases). This CDR3 comprises 15 residues. CDR1 and CDR2 from the germline V gene are ENHRY and SYGVKD. V was cut by 7 bases and J by 2 bases, with 16 bases left in between. DNA for the CDR3: TGTGCCATCACCCAACTAGGAGGGACCACAGATACGCAGTATTTT. Translation gives CAITQLGGTTDTQYF.

This clonotype was seen more than once but under ten times. The rearrangement joins TRBV3-1 to TRBJ2-1; TRBD1 is a possible D gene (5 bases). V lost 3 bases, J lost 0 bases, and 9 bases lay in between. Germline V gene sequence: CDR1 LGHDT, CDR2 YNNKEL (reference sequence). CDR3 size: 15 residues. The CDR3 DNA follows: TGTGCCAGCAGCCAGGGGCCTAGCTCCTACAATGAGCAGTTCTTC. This encodes CASSQGPSSYNEQFF.

This clonotype has more than one count but fewer than ten. This chain uses TRBV6-6 with TRBJ1-2; unclear D gene. The CDR3 has 13 amino acids. The ends were cut back, 8 bases at V and 4 bases at J, with 14 bases in the middle. Germline loops: CDR1 MNHNY, CDR2 SVGAGI (reference sequence). The CDR3 bases are TGTGCCAGCGGCTGGGCGGTTAGCTATGGCTACACCTTC. Protein: CASGWAVSYGYTF.

This clonotype was counted a few times. The chain recombines TRBV7-9 with TRBJ1-4; 8 positions agree with TRBD1. The V segment lost 1 base and the J segment 5 bases; nucleotides outside the gene matches: 6. The CDR3 covers 16 residues. Germline V lookup: CDR1 SEHNR, CDR2 FQNEAQ (reference sequence). CDR3 DNA sequence: TGTGCCAGCAGCTTAGGCGGGACAGGCTCAAATGAAAAACTGTTTTTT. It is translated as CASSLGGTGSNEKLFF.

V gene TRBV7-2 combines with J gene TRBJ2-7; 8 bases agree with TRBD2. The CDR3 has 14 residues. The V segment lost 8 bases and the J segment 2 bases; nucleotides outside the gene matches: 8. The germline gives CDR1 SGHTA, CDR2 FQGNSA. This CDR3 reads CASGLLAAPYEQYF. For the CDR3, the DNA is TGTGCCAGCGGACTACTAGCGGCCCCCTACGAGCAGTACTTC.

The chain has TRBV10-3 and TRBJ2-7; 7 nucleotides match TRBD1. After removal of 8 bases from V and 6 bases from J, the junction contained 4 bases not matched to a gene. The CDR3 loop spans 11 amino acids. Germline CDR1 ENHRY, CDR2 SYGVKD. This CDR3 reads CAIGPGGEQYF. CDR3 sequence (DNA): TGTGCCATCGGACCAGGGGGCGAGCAGTACTTC.